The 31 T cell receptor beta chains reported below all come from one sample, sequenced in a study of T cell responses to AZD1222 COVID-19 vaccine. Measured with immunoSEQ multiplex PCR; TCRdb has only the in-frame clones, and not every one. The profile covers about 150,000 clones, with roughly nine tenths appearing a single time and more than 1.3% taken by the ten largest. The sample here was peripheral blood, taken 28 days after the second AZD1222 dose. These receptors were obtained from an adult who received the AZD1222 COVID-19 vaccine.

The chain uses TRBV18 and TRBJ2-3, with 13 bases that match TRBD2. J gave up 5 bases and V 6 bases, and 5 bases lay outside the gene matches. The CDR3 covers 15 residues. Looked up from germline, CDR1 is KGHSH and CDR2 is LQKENI. This CDR3 reads CASSLGTSGEDTQYF. As DNA, the CDR3 is TGTGCCAGCTCCCTCGGGACTAGCGGGGAAGATACGCAGTATTTT.

This chain links TRBV9 with TRBJ2-1, with D maybe TRBD2 (5 bases). Germline V gene lookup returns CDR1 SGDLS and CDR2 YYNGEE. V lost 1 base and J 2 bases, leaving 13 bases between the germline ends. The CDR3 sequence is 16 residues long. In DNA, the CDR3 is TGTGCCAGCAGCGTACCACACCGAGGGCCCTACAATGAGCAGTTCTTC. Protein: CASSVPHRGPYNEQFF.

The chain recombines TRBV6-4 with TRBJ1-2; D may be TRBD1 (5 bases). The V gene lost 0 bases and the J gene lost 3 bases, with 11 bases spanning the gap. Germline CDR1 is MRHNA and CDR2 is SNTAGT. The CDR3 spans 15 residues. CDR3 nucleotide sequence: TGTGCCAGCAGTGACTCGACGGGGCCCTACTATGGCTACACCTTC. As protein: CASSDSTGPYYGYTF.

V and J are TRBV24-1 and TRBJ2-1; 7 positions agree with TRBD1. CDR1 is KGHDR and CDR2 is SFDVKD in the germline V gene. Trimming at V came to 3 bases and at J to 6 bases, leaving 10 bases not matched to a gene. The CDR3 contains 16 residues. CDR3 nucleotide sequence: TGTGCCACCAGTGATAGGGACAGCCCTTCATTCAATGAGCAGTTCTTC. It encodes CATSDRDSPSFNEQFF.

This chain uses TRBV7-9 with TRBJ2-2, with TRBD1 matching over 9 bases. V shed 4 bases and J 7 bases; nucleotides not matched to a gene: 10. This CDR3 is built from 16 residues. The germline V gene has CDR1 SEHNR and CDR2 FQNEAQ (reference sequence). CDR3 sequence (DNA): TGTGCCAGCAGCTCCCCGGGACAGGGTGTGATCGGGGAGCTGTTTTTT. Its translation is CASSSPGQGVIGELFF.

The chain uses TRBV7-9 and TRBJ2-5; D gene unclear. Germline CDR1 and CDR2: SEHNR and FQNEAQ (reference sequence). The CDR3 spans 14 residues. Trimming removed 2 bases at V and 2 bases at J, with 9 bases between. The CDR3 here is CASSLRQAQETQYF. The DNA of the CDR3 is TGTGCCAGCAGCTTAAGACAAGCTCAAGAGACCCAGTACTTC. Using reference TRBV7-9 and TRBJ2-5 for the parts outside the CDR3, the full variable domain is DTGVSQNPRHKITKRGQNVTFRCDPISEHNRLYWYRQTLGQGPEFLTYFQNEAQLEKSRLLSDRFSAERPKGSFSTLEIQRTEQGDSAMYLCASSLRQAQETQYFGPGTRLLVL.

This rearrangement joins TRBV19 to TRBJ2-1; the match to TRBD2 covers 10 bases. Looked up from germline, CDR1 is LNHDA and CDR2 is SQIVND (reference sequence). J was trimmed by 4 bases and V by 4 bases; bases with no gene match: 4. The CDR3 covers 15 residues. The CDR3 DNA reads TGTGCCAGTAGTAACGGACTAGCGGTGTACAATGAGCAGTTCTTC. This gives the protein CASSNGLAVYNEQFF.

The chain is built from TRBV11-3 and TRBJ1-1; no definite D call. V lost 4 bases, J lost 3 bases, and 9 bases lay in between. This CDR3 comprises 13 residues. Germline V gene data show CDR1 as SGHNT and CDR2 as YENEEA. The DNA of the CDR3 is TGTGCCAGCAGCTACGCAGGACACACTGAAGCTTTCTTT. Encoded protein: CASSYAGHTEAFF.

V usage is TRBV27 and J usage is TRBJ2-7; TRBD1 is a possible D gene (6 bases). Trimming shortened V by 4 bases and J by 6 bases, and 19 bases separated the two germline ends. CDR1 MNHEY and CDR2 SMNVEV come from the germline V gene (reference sequence). The CDR3 covers 15 residues. The CDR3 loop is CASSSPGHSEGEQYF. The CDR3, as DNA: TGTGCCAGCAGTTCCCCGGGACATTCCGAGGGCGAGCAGTACTTC.

This chain links TRBV6-5 with TRBJ2-7; weak D call: TRBD2 (6 bases). Trimming stripped 8 bases from V and 1 base from J, with 18 bases between. This CDR3 spans 15 amino acids. The germline V gene encodes CDR1 MNHEY and CDR2 SVGAGI. CDR3: CASHGGIPLSYEQYF. In DNA, the CDR3 is TGTGCCAGCCACGGAGGGATCCCTCTTTCCTACGAGCAGTACTTC.

V gene TRBV4-2 combines with J gene TRBJ2-7; D unresolved. This CDR3 is built from 15 residues. Per the germline V gene, CDR1 is LGHNA and CDR2 is YNFKEQ. Between the trimmed V and J ends, which lost 0 bases and 3 bases, there was a span of 12 bases. The CDR3 nucleotides read TGTGCCAGCAGCCAAGATTATGGGTACGTCTACGAGCAGTACTTC. Residues: CASSQDYGYVYEQYF.

The rearrangement links TRBV18 to TRBJ2-3; the match to TRBD2 covers 8 bases. The CDR3 runs 18 residues. CDR1 is KGHSH and CDR2 is LQKENI in the germline V gene. V was clipped by 0 bases and J by 4 bases; unmatched bases: 12. Written as DNA, the CDR3 is TGTGCCAGCTCACCACCGTTCCCGGGAGGGCCGTTCCCAGATACGCAGTATTTT. Translation: CASSPPFPGGPFPDTQYF.

This sequence joins TRBV6-6 and TRBJ1-6; D ambiguous. Germline V lookup: CDR1 MNHNY, CDR2 SVGAGI (reference sequence). The CDR3 covers 16 residues. The V end was cut by 7 bases, the J end by 6 bases, with 19 bases between. The chain's CDR3 is CASIAGEGKANSPLHF. Here the CDR3 DNA reads TGTGCCAGCATCGCAGGTGAGGGAAAGGCTAATTCACCCCTCCACTTT.

This sequence joins TRBV9 and TRBJ1-1, with D maybe TRBD1 (5 bases). The CDR3 sequence is 17 residues long. Germline CDR1 reads SGDLS; CDR2 reads YYNGEE. Trimming took off 0 bases at V and 1 base at J, with 16 bases between the two ends. Here the CDR3 DNA reads TGTGCCAGCAGCGTAGCAGGGTCCCCCGCGGGGAACACTGAAGCTTTCTTT. Its protein is CASSVAGSPAGNTEAFF.

This sequence joins TRBV6-1 and TRBJ1-5; 8 bases are a match to TRBD1. This CDR3 has 16 residues. Losses at the gene ends were 4 bases for V and 4 bases for J; bases not matched to a gene: 9. Germline V CDR1 and CDR2: MNHNS, SASEGT. The CDR3 sequence: CASSAFPGGSNQPQHF. The CDR3 DNA is TGTGCCAGCAGTGCCTTCCCAGGGGGCTCGAATCAGCCCCAGCATTTT.

The rearrangement joins TRBV9 to TRBJ2-7; D is unresolved. This CDR3 is 13 amino acids long. Germline CDR1 reads SGDLS; CDR2 reads YYNGEE. The germline V and J ends were trimmed by 3 bases and 7 bases, with 14 bases remaining between them. Here the CDR3 reads CASSASPGSEQYF. The CDR3 nucleotides read TGTGCCAGCAGCGCTTCTCCTGGAAGTGAGCAGTACTTC.

The rearrangement uses TRBV28 and TRBJ2-1, with D uncertain. Germline V gene lookup returns CDR1 MDHEN and CDR2 SYDVKM. V lost 3 bases and J 3 bases, leaving 9 bases between the germline ends. The CDR3 sequence is 14 residues long. The DNA for the CDR3 is TGTGCCAGCAGTTTCCGGCGGCTCTACAATGAGCAGTTCTTC. As protein: CASSFRRLYNEQFF.

The chain carries TRBV6-6 and TRBJ1-5; no definite D call. The germline V gene has CDR1 MNHNY and CDR2 SVGAGI (reference sequence). The CDR3 sequence is 13 residues long. V was clipped by 6 bases and J by 0 bases, with 6 bases between them. CDR3 coding DNA: TGTGCCAGCAGGCCATATAGCAATCAGCCCCAGCATTTT. Its translation: CASRPYSNQPQHF.

The CDR3 DNA follows: TGTGCCAGTGCAACGGATGGGCATAATTCACCCCTCCACTTT. Amino acids: CASATDGHNSPLHF. The rearrangement links TRBV2 to TRBJ1-6, with no clear D. This CDR3 comprises 14 residues. Trimming removed 9 bases at V and 5 bases at J, with 14 bases between. Per the germline V gene, CDR1 is SNHLY and CDR2 is FYNNEI.

V usage is TRBV12-3 or TRBV12-4 and J usage is TRBJ2-7; 8 bases match TRBD1. There are 12 residues in the CDR3. V lost 4 bases and J lost 4; bases outside the gene matches: 0. The CDR3 reads CASSWTGYEQYF. CDR3 sequence (DNA): TGTGCCAGCAGTTGGACAGGGTACGAGCAGTACTTC.

The DNA of the CDR3 is TGTGCCAGCTCACCCGTGAAAGGGAACACTGAAGCTTTCTTT. The encoded protein is CASSPVKGNTEAFF. This sequence joins TRBV18 and TRBJ1-1; no definite D call. This CDR3 spans 14 amino acids. The germline CDR1 and CDR2 sequences are KGHSH and LQKENI. V shed 3 bases and J shed 1 base, with 9 bases lying between them.

The V call is TRBV27, the J call TRBJ2-7; D gene uncertain. This CDR3 is 13 amino acids long. V gave up 5 bases and J gave up 0 bases, with 8 bases separating them. Per germline, CDR1 MNHEY and CDR2 SMNVEV (reference sequence). CDR3 sequence reads: CASSPNFSYEQYF. The CDR3, as DNA: TGTGCCAGCAGTCCAAATTTCTCCTACGAGCAGTACTTC.

CDR3: CAWRAPSDRGNGYTF. The DNA for the CDR3 is TGTGCCTGGAGGGCCCCCTCGGACAGGGGAAATGGCTACACCTTC. The chain joins TRBV30 to TRBJ1-2; 9 bases agree with TRBD1. This CDR3 has 15 amino acids. The germline V gene encodes CDR1 GTSNPN and CDR2 SVGIG (reference sequence). Unmatched junction bases numbered 11, after V lost 3 bases and J lost 6 bases.

This chain uses TRBV11-2 with TRBJ1-2; D may be TRBD1 (5 bases). Germline V gives CDR1 SGHAT, CDR2 FQNNGV. This CDR3 has 13 amino acids. The V and J ends lost 1 base and 7 bases respectively, with 10 bases between them. This CDR3 is CASSLARETGYTF. CDR3 nucleotide sequence: TGTGCCAGCAGCTTAGCCAGGGAGACTGGCTACACCTTC.

The chain has TRBV6-5 and TRBJ1-2; no definite D call. This CDR3 is built from 13 residues. Trimming removed 5 bases at V and 7 bases at J, with 14 bases between. Germline CDR1 and CDR2: MNHEY and SVGAGI. The CDR3 region has the DNA TGTGCCAGCAGTCAACTCCGTTTCATTGGCTACACCTTC. It is translated as CASSQLRFIGYTF.

This clone is a singleton in its sample. The chain couples TRBV5-1 to TRBJ1-1; the D is unclear. Trimming removed 0 bases at V and 2 bases at J, with 20 bases between. CDR3 length: 18 amino acids. CDR1 SGHRS and CDR2 YFSETQ come from the germline V gene. Written as DNA, the CDR3 is TGCGCCAGCAGCTTGGGGATAGGAGAGTTGGCTAGTAACACTGAAGCTTTCTTT. This translates into CASSLGIGELASNTEAFF.

This chain joins TRBV12-5 and TRBJ1-4; D might be TRBD1 (6 bases). Trimming removed 3 bases from V and 7 bases from J, with 12 bases in between. The CDR3 totals 14 residues. Germline assignment: CDR1 LGHNT and CDR2 FRNRAP. CDR3 sequence (DNA): TGTGCTAGTGGTTTAGGGGGGGCGCGTGAAAAACTGTTTTTT. Translating gives CASGLGGAREKLFF.

The chain uses TRBV5-1 and TRBJ1-1; D remains unclear. This CDR3 has 15 amino acids. The germline V gene has CDR1 SGHRS and CDR2 YFSETQ. The germline V and J ends were trimmed by 2 bases and 3 bases, with 14 bases remaining between them. The CDR3: CASSLQTYRDTEAFF. The CDR3 DNA reads TGCGCCAGCAGCTTACAGACATACCGGGACACTGAAGCTTTCTTT.

The chain recombines TRBV3-1 (or the pseudogene TRBV3-2) with TRBJ2-7; D not certain. CDR1 LGHDT and CDR2 YNNKEL come from the germline V gene (reference sequence). V was pared by 0 bases and J by 0 bases, with 3 bases between. This CDR3 has 13 residues. This chain's CDR3 is CASSQDVSYEQYF. The CDR3 DNA follows: TGTGCCAGCAGCCAAGATGTCTCCTACGAGCAGTACTTC.

The chain recombines TRBV30 with TRBJ2-7, with 7 bases fitting TRBD2. This CDR3 is 14 amino acids long. Germline V CDR1 and CDR2: GTSNPN, SVGIG (reference sequence). Trimming removed 0 bases from V and 0 bases from J; junction bases left unmatched: 2. The CDR3 coding sequence is TGTGCCTGGAGTGTCGGGGGGAGCTCCTACGAGCAGTACTTC. Amino acids: CAWSVGGSSYEQYF.

The V gene is TRBV6-1, the J gene TRBJ1-1, with D hard to call. The germline gives CDR1 MNHNS, CDR2 SASEGT. The CDR3 consists of 14 residues. V was shortened by 2 bases and J by 3 bases, with 10 bases between the two germline ends. The CDR3 here is CASSETGIHTEAFF. CDR3 DNA: TGTGCCAGCAGTGAAACGGGCATCCACACTGAAGCTTTCTTT.